A selection of T cell receptor beta chains follows, all from one sample in a study of blood T cell repertoires in COVID-19. Assay used: immunoSEQ multiplex PCR; TCRdb lists only in-frame clones, some missing. The table shows about 150,000 clones, with 80% to 90% occurring only once. The specimen was peripheral blood. These receptors all come from a woman in her forties with acute or convalescent COVID-19. Both conserved end residues are part of each CDR3. D genes are given only for firm matches. Rows give clone size only sometimes, using once, few, many, or a class for an expanded clone.

v_gene	j_gene	abundance	d_gene	CDR3aa	CDR3nt
TRBV5-6	TRBJ2-1	NA	NA	CASSFYRVAGSYNEQFF	TGTGCCAGCAGCTTTTATAGGGTTGCGGGCTCCTACAATGAGCAGTTCTTC
TRBV4-1	TRBJ2-3	NA	TRBD2	CASSPLTSGGSTDTQYF	TGCGCCAGCAGCCCATTGACTAGCGGGGGAAGCACAGATACGCAGTATTTT
TRBV7-9	TRBJ1-1	NA	NA	CASSLSQGSTEAFF	TGTGCCAGCAGCCTCTCCCAGGGTAGCACTGAAGCTTTCTTT
TRBV19	TRBJ2-5	NA	NA	CASRSRAGSQGGETQYF	TGTGCCAGTAGATCCCGGGCGGGGAGTCAGGGTGGTGAGACCCAGTACTTC
TRBV5-6	TRBJ2-2	NA	NA	CASSPTVLTGELFF	TGTGCCAGCAGCCCTACGGTCCTTACCGGGGAGCTGTTTTTT
TRBV15	TRBJ1-5	NA	TRBD1	CATSRDVTGRINQPQHF	TGTGCCACCAGCAGAGACGTGACAGGGCGGATCAATCAGCCCCAGCATTTT
TRBV15	TRBJ1-3	NA	NA	CATGQGNTIYF	TGTGCCACCGGACAAGGAAACACCATATATTTT
TRBV28	TRBJ2-3	once	NA	CASETRGDTQYF	TGTGCCAGCGAAACCCGGGGAGATACGCAGTATTTT
TRBV6-5	TRBJ2-3	NA	NA	CASSSNIKQYF	TGTGCCAGCAGTTCCAACATAAAGCAGTATTTT
TRBV12-3/TRBV12-4	TRBJ1-6	once	NA	CASSFSKGEPLHF	TGTGCCAGCAGTTTCAGTAAGGGGGAGCCCCTCCACTTT
TRBV19	TRBJ2-2	NA	NA	CASTQRGGHTGELFF	TGTGCCAGTACTCAAAGGGGGGGACACACCGGGGAGCTGTTTTTT
TRBV28	TRBJ1-1	NA	NA	CASSFLSSEAFF	TGTGCCAGCAGTTTTCTAAGTTCCGAAGCTTTCTTT
TRBV18	TRBJ2-1	NA	TRBD1	CASSPQLGTEFLEQFF	TGTGCCAGCTCACCACAGTTAGGGACAGAGTTTCTTGAGCAGTTCTTC
TRBV12-3/TRBV12-4	TRBJ1-1	NA	NA	CASSLGLREQAFF	TGTGCCAGCAGTTTAGGGCTGAGGGAACAAGCTTTCTTT
TRBV30	TRBJ1-1	NA	NA	CACSRTAEAFF	TGTGCCTGCTCCCGGACAGCTGAAGCTTTCTTT
TRBV20-1	TRBJ2-7	NA	TRBD1	CSASTDIRDRKYEQYF	TGCAGTGCTAGTACAGATATCCGGGACAGGAAGTATGAGCAGTACTTC
TRBV5-5	TRBJ1-5	once	TRBD1	CASSPDRAPGPQHF	TGTGCCAGCAGCCCAGACAGGGCCCCAGGGCCCCAGCATTTT
TRBV25-1	TRBJ1-2	NA	NA	CASSGAEPGDRNGYTF	TGTGCCAGCAGTGGAGCTGAGCCAGGGGACCGAAATGGCTACACCTTC
TRBV5-1	TRBJ2-1	NA	TRBD2	CASSPGTSGIVFRGQFF	TGCGCCAGCAGCCCCGGGACTAGCGGGATCGTCTTTAGGGGGCAGTTCTTC
TRBV9	TRBJ1-1	few	NA	CASALTGGTEAFF	TGTGCCTCTGCACTGACCGGAGGCACTGAAGCTTTCTTT
TRBV7-9	TRBJ2-7	NA	NA	CASSLVGSEQYF	TGTGCCAGCAGCTTAGTGGGGAGTGAGCAGTACTTC
TRBV6-2/TRBV6-3	TRBJ1-6	few	NA	CASSYLGQVLALHF	TGTGCCAGCAGTTACCTGGGACAAGTTTTGGCCCTCCACTTT
TRBV19	TRBJ2-7	NA	NA	CASSILGSDSYEQYF	TGTGCCAGTAGTATACTAGGTTCCGACTCCTACGAGCAGTACTTC
TRBV5-4	TRBJ2-3	NA	TRBD2	CASSLPYSGVMGDTQYF	TGTGCCAGCAGCCTACCATATAGCGGGGTTATGGGAGATACGCAGTATTTT
TRBV4-1	TRBJ2-4	NA	TRBD2	CASSQDLAVNIQYF	TGCGCCAGCAGCCAAGATCTAGCGGTTAACATTCAGTACTTC
TRBV5-4	TRBJ2-1	NA	NA	CASSLYGRTYNEQFF	TGTGCCAGCAGCTTGTATGGGAGGACCTACAATGAGCAGTTCTTC
TRBV7-3	TRBJ1-4	few	TRBD1	CASSLSPGQGNEKLFF	TGTGCCAGCAGCTTATCTCCCGGACAGGGGAATGAAAAACTGTTTTTT
TRBV5-5	TRBJ1-5	NA	NA	CASSWEGVDNQPQHF	TGTGCCAGCAGTTGGGAGGGGGTAGACAATCAGCCCCAGCATTTT
TRBV6-5	TRBJ1-2	NA	NA	CASSNRGGSSYTF	TGTGCCAGCAGCAACCGGGGGGGTTCGAGCTACACCTTC
TRBV3-1/TRBV3-2	TRBJ1-2	NA	TRBD1	CASSQGTGASYTF	TGTGCCAGCAGCCAAGGGACAGGGGCTTCCTACACCTTC
TRBV11-2	TRBJ1-2	few	NA	CASSLVGGATSGYTF	TGTGCCAGCAGCTTAGTAGGAGGGGCGACGAGTGGCTACACCTTC
TRBV14	TRBJ1-1	NA	NA	CASSQDLGAPEAFF	TGTGCCAGCAGCCAAGATCTTGGGGCTCCTGAAGCTTTCTTT
TRBV30	TRBJ1-4	NA	NA	CAWSVGTPVNEKLFF	TGTGCCTGGAGTGTTGGGACACCAGTTAATGAAAAACTGTTTTTT
TRBV25-1	TRBJ1-6	NA	NA	CASSQGTNSPLHF	TGTGCCAGCAGTCAGGGGACAAATTCACCCCTCCACTTT
TRBV19	TRBJ1-2	NA	TRBD1	CASTQIEAGGSLYGYTF	TGTGCCAGTACCCAGATAGAAGCAGGGGGCTCCCTCTATGGCTACACCTTC
TRBV7-9	TRBJ2-1	NA	TRBD2	CASSYSGRGEQFF	TGTGCCAGCAGCTATAGCGGGAGGGGTGAGCAGTTCTTC
TRBV5-8	TRBJ2-7	many	TRBD1	CASRSPGTGNSYEQYF	TGTGCCAGCAGGTCGCCCGGGACAGGGAATTCGTACGAGCAGTACTTC
TRBV5-1	TRBJ2-2	NA	NA	CASSLQSGTGELFF	TGCGCCAGCAGCTTGCAGTCCGGGACCGGGGAGCTGTTTTTT
TRBV7-8	TRBJ2-1	NA	NA	CASSFRTDEQFF	TGTGCCAGCAGCTTCCGGACAGATGAGCAGTTCTTC
TRBV19	TRBJ2-1	NA	NA	CASSIGSSYNEQFF	TGTGCCAGTAGTATAGGGAGTTCCTACAATGAGCAGTTCTTC
TRBV6-6	TRBJ1-5	few	TRBD1	CASARTGEGQPQHF	TGTGCCAGCGCCCGGACAGGGGAAGGACAGCCCCAGCATTTT
TRBV2	TRBJ1-1	NA	NA	CASTDITTASTEAFF	TGTGCCAGCACGGACATAACAACAGCGTCCACTGAAGCTTTCTTT
TRBV3-1/TRBV3-2	TRBJ2-3	once	TRBD2	CASSLAGGSTDTQYF	TGTGCCAGCAGCCTAGCGGGGGGGAGCACAGATACGCAGTATTTT
TRBV7-8	TRBJ1-1	NA	TRBD1	CASSLAGQGAQKRRLAFF	TGTGCCAGCAGCTTAGCAGGACAGGGGGCACAAAAGAGGAGATTGGCTTTCTTT
TRBV9	TRBJ2-3	NA	TRBD1	CASSGRSGTEGTGTQYF	TGTGCCAGCAGCGGCCGATCCGGGACAGAGGGCACTGGTACGCAGTATTTT
TRBV10-3	TRBJ1-1	NA	NA	CAISEEVGGTEAFF	TGTGCCATCAGTGAGGAGGTTGGGGGGACTGAAGCTTTCTTT
TRBV6-6	TRBJ1-5	NA	NA	CASSPTGSQPQHF	TGTGCCAGCAGTCCGACAGGCTCTCAGCCCCAGCATTTT
TRBV6-2/TRBV6-3	TRBJ2-5	once	NA	CASSYEGRGVETQYF	TGTGCCAGCAGTTATGAAGGCAGGGGGGTGGAGACCCAGTACTTC
TRBV5-1	TRBJ2-7	NA	NA	CASSPLGGADYEQYF	TGCGCCAGCAGCCCCCTAGGAGGGGCCGACTACGAGCAGTACTTC
TRBV7-9	TRBJ2-7	once	NA	CASSETRQGHYEQYF	TGTGCCAGCAGTGAAACCAGGCAGGGACACTACGAGCAGTACTTC
TRBV6-5	TRBJ2-2	NA	TRBD2	CASSWTSDTGELFF	TGTGCCAGCAGTTGGACTAGCGACACCGGGGAGCTGTTTTTT